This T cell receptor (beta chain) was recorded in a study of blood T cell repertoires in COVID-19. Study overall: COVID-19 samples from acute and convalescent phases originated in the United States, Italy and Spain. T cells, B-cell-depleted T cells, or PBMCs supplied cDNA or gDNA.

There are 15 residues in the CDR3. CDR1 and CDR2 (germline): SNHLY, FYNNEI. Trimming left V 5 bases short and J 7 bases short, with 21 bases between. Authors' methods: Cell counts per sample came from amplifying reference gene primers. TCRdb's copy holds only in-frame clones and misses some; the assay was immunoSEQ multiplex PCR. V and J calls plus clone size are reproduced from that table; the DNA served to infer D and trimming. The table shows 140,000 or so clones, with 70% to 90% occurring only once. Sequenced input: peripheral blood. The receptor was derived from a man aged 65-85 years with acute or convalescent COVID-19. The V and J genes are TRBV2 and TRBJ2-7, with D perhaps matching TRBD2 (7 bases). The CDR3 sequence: CASSQRGGARREQYF. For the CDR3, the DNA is TGTGCCAGCAGTCAAAGGGGGGGAGCGAGGAGGGAGCAGTACTTC. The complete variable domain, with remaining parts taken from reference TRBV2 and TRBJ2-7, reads EPEVTQTPSHQVTQMGQEVILRCVPISNHLYFYWYRQILGQKVEFLVSFYNNEISEKSEIFDDQFSVERPDGSNFTLKIRSTKLEDSAMYFCASSQRGGARREQYFGPGTRLTVT.